Following are 12 T cell receptor beta chains from one sample sequenced in a study of blood T cell repertoires in COVID-19. TCRdb's table, derived via immunoSEQ multiplex PCR, lists solely in-frame clones and lacks some. The sample has 150,000 to 200,000 clones; about four fifths are singletons. The sample was peripheral blood. The receptors here all came from a man aged 60-69 years with active or convalescent COVID-19.

This clone was seen a handful of times. The V call is TRBV2, the J call TRBJ1-1, with D unclear. The germline gives CDR1 SNHLY, CDR2 FYNNEI. The CDR3 runs to 13 residues. V was shortened by 5 bases and J by 1 base, with 8 bases between the two germline ends. The CDR3 region has the DNA TGTGCCAGCAGTAAACTCCAGAACACTGAAGCTTTCTTT. Protein: CASSKLQNTEAFF.

V usage is TRBV11-2 and J usage is TRBJ2-5; 10 bases fit TRBD1. The trim removed 0 bases at V and 3 bases at J, leaving 1 base unmatched. The CDR3 runs 15 residues. Germline CDR1 is SGHAT and CDR2 is FQNNGV. The CDR3 bases are TGTGCCAGCAGCTTAGAGGGACAGGGGAAAGAGACCCAGTACTTC. Its protein is CASSLEGQGKETQYF.

V gene TRBV9 combines with J gene TRBJ2-3; 8 nucleotides match TRBD2. V was pared by 6 bases and J by 4 bases, with 7 bases of the junction left unmatched. The CDR3 is 14 residues long. Germline V gene data show CDR1 as SGDLS and CDR2 as YYNGEE. In DNA form, the CDR3 reads TGTGCCAGCAATATAGCGGGGTCGCCAGATACGCAGTATTTT. Translating gives CASNIAGSPDTQYF.

This chain joins TRBV18 and TRBJ1-2; D unclear. This CDR3 contains 14 residues. The germline gives CDR1 KGHSH, CDR2 LQKENI. Trimming took off 6 bases at V and 1 base at J, with 12 bases between the two ends. The CDR3 coding sequence is TGTGCCAGCTCCGGAGGTCCCGTTAACTATGGCTACACCTTC. Translated, it gives CASSGGPVNYGYTF. Variable domain in full (rest from reference TRBV18 and TRBJ1-2): NAGVMQNPRHLVRRRGQEARLRCSPMKGHSHVYWYRQLPEEGLKFMVYLQKENIIDESGMPKERFSAEFPKEGPSILRIQQVVRGDSAAYFCASSGGPVNYGYTFGSGTRLTVV.

Only a few counts were recorded for this clone. The chain uses TRBV18 and TRBJ1-5, with 7 bases matching TRBD1. With V trimmed by 4 bases and J by 3 bases, 9 bases remained unmatched. Germline CDR1 KGHSH, CDR2 LQKENI. CDR3 length: 16 residues. The CDR3 loop reads CASSLTQGQPNQPQHF. CDR3 nucleotide sequence: TGTGCCAGCTCACTGACCCAGGGACAGCCCAATCAGCCCCAGCATTTT.

This clone is a singleton in its sample. The chain carries TRBV6-5 and TRBJ2-4, with 9 bases lining up with TRBD2. After removal of 8 bases from V and 0 bases from J, the junction contained 5 bases not matched to a gene. The CDR3 loop spans 15 amino acids. Per germline, CDR1 MNHEY and CDR2 SVGAGI. CDR3 residues: CASSSSGVAKNIQYF. CDR3 sequence (DNA): TGTGCCAGCTCCTCTAGCGGGGTAGCCAAAAACATTCAGTACTTC.

This clone was seen repeatedly, ten times or more. The rearrangement joins TRBV5-4 to TRBJ1-6; 9 bases agree with TRBD1. The CDR3 loop spans 16 amino acids. Germline V gives CDR1 SGHNT, CDR2 YYREEE (reference sequence). V lost 3 bases, J lost 6 bases, and 7 bases stayed unmatched. The CDR3 loop reads CASSYRTGAPNSPLHF. The CDR3 DNA sequence: TGTGCCAGCAGCTACCGGACAGGGGCTCCTAATTCACCCCTCCACTTT.

This clone was picked up many times. The V call is TRBV7-2, the J call TRBJ2-1; 7 nucleotides match TRBD2. CDR1 and CDR2 (germline): SGHTA, FQGNSA. The CDR3 runs 14 residues. Losses at the gene ends were 5 bases for V and 8 bases for J; bases not matched to a gene: 9. Written as DNA, the CDR3 is TGTGCCAGCAGCCCAGCGGGATTATACCATGAGCAGTTCTTC. Translated: CASSPAGLYHEQFF.

The chain has TRBV5-5 and TRBJ2-7, with 7 nucleotides matching TRBD1. With V trimmed by 0 bases and J by 0 bases, 0 bases remained unmatched. The CDR3 extends over 14 amino acids. Germline V gives CDR1 SGHKS, CDR2 YYEKEE (reference sequence). The CDR3 coding sequence is TGTGCCAGCAGCTTGGAGGGGGCCTCCTACGAGCAGTACTTC. Residues: CASSLEGASYEQYF.

This clone was recorded a few times. This rearrangement joins TRBV6-6 to TRBJ1-1; 7 nucleotides line up with TRBD1. The CDR3 consists of 15 residues. Unmatched junction bases numbered 6, after V lost 2 bases and J lost 3 bases. In germline, CDR1 is MNHNY, CDR2 SVGAGI (reference sequence). This chain's CDR3 is CASSYDRAIDTEAFF. For the CDR3, the DNA is TGTGCCAGCAGTTACGACAGGGCGATTGACACTGAAGCTTTCTTT.

The chain recombines TRBV27 with TRBJ1-2; 7 bases align to TRBD1. CDR3 length: 13 residues. CDR1 is MNHEY, CDR2 SMNVEV, per germline (reference sequence). The V and J ends lost 5 bases and 3 bases, in that order; junction bases with no gene match: 3. The CDR3 spells CASSLDRDYGYTF. Written as DNA, the CDR3 is TGTGCCAGCAGTCTAGACAGGGACTATGGCTACACCTTC.

The sample holds a few counts of this clone. The chain has TRBV13 and TRBJ2-5; 12 bases fit TRBD2. V dropped 5 bases and J dropped 1; count of bases not matched to a gene: 8. The CDR3 consists of 17 residues. CDR1 PRHDT and CDR2 FYEKMQ come from the germline V gene (reference sequence). CDR3 sequence (DNA): TGTGCCAGCAGCCTCGGACTAGCGGGGCCCTCCCAAGAGACCCAGTACTTC. This encodes CASSLGLAGPSQETQYF.